This T cell receptor (beta chain) was sequenced for a study of CD8 T cells in ankylosing spondylitis. Each TCR beta library was made by quantitative 5'-RACE that incorporated molecular barcodes. TCRdb reprocessed the 5' RACE reads via MiXCR and lists one record per CDR3 protein. The sample holds over 400,000 distinct CDR3 sequences, 25% to 30% seen once. Trimming pared 6 bases from V and 5 bases from J, leaving 11 bases between. The CDR3 extends over 12 amino acids. CDR1 is DFQATT and CDR2 is SNEGSKA in the germline V gene (reference sequence). This clonotype was seen only a few times. Its antigen remains unknown. Findings and caveats of the study: A TCR beta motif of roughly 8 highly homologous variants seemed to mark ankylosing spondylitis blood.

The chain uses TRBV20-1 and TRBJ1-5; a weak D match, TRBD1 (5 bases). The sequenced sample consisted of blood, either unsorted or a sorted T cell fraction (not recorded which). This sequence was found in a male donor with ankylosing spondylitis. The CDR3 region is CSAPWGDQPQHF. The CDR3 coding sequence is TGCAGTGCGCCCTGGGGGGATCAGCCCCAGCATTTT.